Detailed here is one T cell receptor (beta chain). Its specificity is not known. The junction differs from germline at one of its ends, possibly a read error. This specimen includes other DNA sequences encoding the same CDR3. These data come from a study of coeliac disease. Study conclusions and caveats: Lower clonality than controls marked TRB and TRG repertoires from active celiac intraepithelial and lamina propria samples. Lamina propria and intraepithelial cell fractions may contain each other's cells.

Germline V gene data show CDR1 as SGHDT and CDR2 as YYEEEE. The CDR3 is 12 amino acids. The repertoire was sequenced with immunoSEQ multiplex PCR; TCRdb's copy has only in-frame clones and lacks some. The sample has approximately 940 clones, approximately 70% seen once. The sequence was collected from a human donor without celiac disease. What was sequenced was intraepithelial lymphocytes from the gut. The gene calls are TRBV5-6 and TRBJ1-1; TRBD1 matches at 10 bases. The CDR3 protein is CASSLGTGEAFF. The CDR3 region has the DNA TGTGCCAGCAGCTTAGGGACAGGGGAAGCCTTCTTT.